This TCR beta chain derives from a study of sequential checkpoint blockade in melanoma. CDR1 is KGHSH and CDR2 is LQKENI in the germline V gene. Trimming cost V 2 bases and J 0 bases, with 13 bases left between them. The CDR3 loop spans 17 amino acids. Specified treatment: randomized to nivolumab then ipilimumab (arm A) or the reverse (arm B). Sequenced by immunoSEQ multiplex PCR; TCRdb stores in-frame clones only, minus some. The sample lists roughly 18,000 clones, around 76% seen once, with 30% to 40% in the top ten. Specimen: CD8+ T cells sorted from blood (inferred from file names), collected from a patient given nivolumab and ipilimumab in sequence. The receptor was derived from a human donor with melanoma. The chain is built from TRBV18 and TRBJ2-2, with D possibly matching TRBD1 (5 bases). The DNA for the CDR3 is TGTGCCAGCTCACCAAGTGACAGCCTCGCGAACACCGGGGAGCTGTTTTTT. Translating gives CASSPSDSLANTGELFF.